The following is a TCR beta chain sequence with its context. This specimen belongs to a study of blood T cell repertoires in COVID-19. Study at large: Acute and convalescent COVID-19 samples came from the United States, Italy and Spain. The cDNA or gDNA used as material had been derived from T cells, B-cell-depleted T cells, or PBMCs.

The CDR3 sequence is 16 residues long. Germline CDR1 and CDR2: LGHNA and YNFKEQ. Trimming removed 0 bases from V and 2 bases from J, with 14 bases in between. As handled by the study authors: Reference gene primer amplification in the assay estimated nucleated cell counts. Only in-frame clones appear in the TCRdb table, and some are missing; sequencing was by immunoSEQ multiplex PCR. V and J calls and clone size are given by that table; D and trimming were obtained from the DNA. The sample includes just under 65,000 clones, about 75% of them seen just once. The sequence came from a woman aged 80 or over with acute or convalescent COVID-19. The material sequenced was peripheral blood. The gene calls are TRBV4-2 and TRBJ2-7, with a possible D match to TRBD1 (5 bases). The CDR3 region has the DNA TGTGCCAGCAGCCAAGATGGGGCTTCTCTCGCCTACGAGCAGTACTTC. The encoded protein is CASSQDGASLAYEQYF.